This TCR beta chain was sequenced for a study of T cell clonality in common variable immunodeficiency. Donors gave roughly 4.5 to 9 ml heparinized peripheral whole blood. Study-level findings and limits: Compared with healthy controls, CVID subjects showed increased TCRbeta clonality, mostly in about a third. Links between repertoire features and CVID complications were heterogeneity-limited. Fewer deletions and N-nucleotide insertions were reportedly seen in common variable immunodeficiency TCR beta sequences.

Repertoires were generated with immunoSEQ multiplex PCR, while TCRdb's copy carries only in-frame clones and drops some. The profile covers over 25,000 clones, none occurring a single time. This clone came up a few times. Its antigen remains unidentified. Coverage ceases 3 residues before the CDR3 finishes, and the germline J gene fills in the end. V shed 1 base and J 9 bases; nucleotides not matched to a gene: 7. Germline V gene sequence: CDR1 SEHNR, CDR2 FQNEAQ (reference sequence). The CDR3 extends over 15 amino acids. The sequence was collected from a human donor with common variable immunodeficiency. Sequenced material: peripheral blood mononuclear cells. The V call is TRBV7-9, the J call TRBJ1-5, with 9 bases fitting TRBD1. This CDR3 is CASSLGTGAPGPQHF. Incomplete CDR3 DNA: TGTGCCAGCAGCTTAGGGACAGGGGCACCGGGGCCC.